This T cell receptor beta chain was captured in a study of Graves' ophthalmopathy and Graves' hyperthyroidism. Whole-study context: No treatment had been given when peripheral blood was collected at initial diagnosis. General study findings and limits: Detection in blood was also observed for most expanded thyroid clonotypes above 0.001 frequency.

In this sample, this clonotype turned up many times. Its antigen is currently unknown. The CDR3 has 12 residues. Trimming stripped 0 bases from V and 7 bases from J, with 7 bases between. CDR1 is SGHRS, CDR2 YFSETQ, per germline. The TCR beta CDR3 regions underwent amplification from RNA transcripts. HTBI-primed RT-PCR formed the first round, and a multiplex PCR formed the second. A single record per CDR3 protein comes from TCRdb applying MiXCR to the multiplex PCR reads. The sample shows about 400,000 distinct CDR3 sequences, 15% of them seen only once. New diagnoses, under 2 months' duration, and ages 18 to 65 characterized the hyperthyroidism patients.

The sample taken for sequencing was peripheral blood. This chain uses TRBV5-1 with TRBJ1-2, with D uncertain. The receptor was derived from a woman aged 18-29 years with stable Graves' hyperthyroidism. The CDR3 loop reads CASSLGEGGYTF. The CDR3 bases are TGCGCCAGCAGCTTGGGAGAGGGTGGCTACACCTTC.